These T cell receptor beta chains were read from a single sample in a study of T cell changes during pregnancy in multiple sclerosis. Clones were read by immunoSEQ multiplex PCR, and TCRdb kept only the in-frame ones, dropping some. The table includes around 33,000 clones, roughly 89% detected once. This sample comprised CD8+ T cells from peripheral blood mononuclear cells, obtained in the third trimester of pregnancy. The receptors derive from a female donor with multiple sclerosis, enrolled in a pregnancy study. Both conserved end residues are part of each CDR3. D genes are given only for firm matches. Size tells how often a clone was seen (once, few, many) or the class of an expanded clone, and some rows leave it out.

d_gene: .; v_gene: TRBV29-1; abundance: once; j_gene: TRBJ1-2; CDR3nt: TGCAGCGTTAGAGATTATGGCTACACCTTC; CDR3aa: CSVRDYGYTF
d_gene: .; v_gene: TRBV4-1; abundance: .; j_gene: TRBJ2-2; CDR3nt: TGCGCCAGCAGCCAAGAACCCAGCACCGGGGAGCTGTTTTTT; CDR3aa: CASSQEPSTGELFF
d_gene: TRBD1; v_gene: TRBV13; abundance: .; j_gene: TRBJ2-2; CDR3nt: TGTGCCAGCAGCGCCCGACAGGGGCCAAACACCGGGGAGCTGTTTTTT; CDR3aa: CASSARQGPNTGELFF
d_gene: TRBD2; v_gene: TRBV7-9; abundance: .; j_gene: TRBJ2-1; CDR3nt: TGTGCCAGCAGCTTAAGTCCTAGCGGGGACAATGAGCAGTTCTTC; CDR3aa: CASSLSPSGDNEQFF
d_gene: .; v_gene: TRBV19; abundance: .; j_gene: TRBJ1-5; CDR3nt: TGTGCCAGTAGTTTTAGTATCAATCAGCCCCAGCATTTT; CDR3aa: CASSFSINQPQHF
d_gene: .; v_gene: TRBV7-9; abundance: once; j_gene: TRBJ2-7; CDR3nt: TGTGCCAGCAGCTTACCGCCAGACGAGCAGTACTTC; CDR3aa: CASSLPPDEQYF
d_gene: .; v_gene: TRBV29-1; abundance: .; j_gene: TRBJ2-7; CDR3nt: TGCAGCGTTGTGGCCAGCTCCTACGAGCAGTACTTC; CDR3aa: CSVVASSYEQYF
d_gene: TRBD1; v_gene: TRBV11-1; abundance: .; j_gene: TRBJ1-1; CDR3nt: TGTGCCAGCAGCTCCGGGACAGGGAGAACTGAAGCTTTCTTT; CDR3aa: CASSSGTGRTEAFF
d_gene: TRBD1; v_gene: TRBV25-1; abundance: .; j_gene: TRBJ2-7; CDR3nt: TGTGCCAGTACTGGGGACAGGGGCGAGCAGTACTTC; CDR3aa: CASTGDRGEQYF
d_gene: TRBD1; v_gene: TRBV9; abundance: .; j_gene: TRBJ2-1; CDR3nt: TGTGCCAGCAGCTCCAGGGGGCAAGCGGATGAGCAGTTCTTC; CDR3aa: CASSSRGQADEQFF
d_gene: .; v_gene: TRBV11-2; abundance: .; j_gene: TRBJ2-3; CDR3nt: TGTGCCAGCAGCTTATCACGGGGGAGCCTCACAGATACGCAGTATTTT; CDR3aa: CASSLSRGSLTDTQYF
d_gene: .; v_gene: TRBV6-1; abundance: .; j_gene: TRBJ2-7; CDR3nt: TGTGCAGCTGACAGTCCCTACGAGCAGTACTTC; CDR3aa: CAADSPYEQYF
d_gene: .; v_gene: TRBV7-9; abundance: .; j_gene: TRBJ1-2; CDR3nt: TGTGCCAGCGACACAGTGGGCTATGGCTACACCTTC; CDR3aa: CASDTVGYGYTF
d_gene: TRBD2; v_gene: TRBV7-2; abundance: .; j_gene: TRBJ2-7; CDR3nt: TGTGCCAGCAGCCCAAGCGGGGGTATGTACGAGCAGTACTTC; CDR3aa: CASSPSGGMYEQYF
d_gene: .; v_gene: TRBV5-1; abundance: .; j_gene: TRBJ2-7; CDR3nt: TGCGCCAGCAGCTTGGGCGGACAGCTCTACGAGCAGTACTTC; CDR3aa: CASSLGGQLYEQYF
d_gene: .; v_gene: TRBV30; abundance: .; j_gene: TRBJ1-2; CDR3nt: TGTGCCTGGAGTGTCGGCGGGGGGGGTTTTGGCTACACCTTC; CDR3aa: CAWSVGGGGFGYTF
d_gene: .; v_gene: TRBV4-1; abundance: once; j_gene: TRBJ2-3; CDR3nt: TGCGCCAGCAGCCAAGTCGTAGCCGCAGATACGCAGTATTTT; CDR3aa: CASSQVVAADTQYF
d_gene: .; v_gene: TRBV11-2; abundance: .; j_gene: TRBJ1-1; CDR3nt: TGTGCCAGCAGCTTATCGCCGGGGACTGAAGCTTTCTTT; CDR3aa: CASSLSPGTEAFF
d_gene: .; v_gene: TRBV5-6; abundance: .; j_gene: TRBJ1-5; CDR3nt: TGTGCCAGCAGCCTCAGGTTTACTGCTAATCAGCCCCAGCATTTT; CDR3aa: CASSLRFTANQPQHF
d_gene: .; v_gene: TRBV9; abundance: .; j_gene: TRBJ2-7; CDR3nt: TGTGCCAGCAGCGTAGAACAGGGTTTTCTCTACGAGCAGTACTTC; CDR3aa: CASSVEQGFLYEQYF
d_gene: TRBD1; v_gene: TRBV10-3; abundance: .; j_gene: TRBJ1-1; CDR3nt: TGTGCCATCAGTGATCCAGGGGGAAGCACTGAAGCTTTCTTT; CDR3aa: CAISDPGGSTEAFF
d_gene: .; v_gene: TRBV9; abundance: once; j_gene: TRBJ2-7; CDR3nt: TGTGCCAGCAGCGTAGAAGGGGGGGTCCCCTACGAGCAGTACTTC; CDR3aa: CASSVEGGVPYEQYF
d_gene: .; v_gene: TRBV7-7; abundance: .; j_gene: TRBJ1-5; CDR3nt: TGTGCCAGCAGCTTATATCTAGATCAGCCCCAGCATTTT; CDR3aa: CASSLYLDQPQHF
d_gene: TRBD2; v_gene: TRBV7-3; abundance: .; j_gene: TRBJ2-1; CDR3nt: TGTGCCAGCAGCTTAGACGGGGGGGCGGCTGAGCAGTTCTTC; CDR3aa: CASSLDGGAAEQFF
d_gene: .; v_gene: TRBV6-5; abundance: .; j_gene: TRBJ1-5; CDR3nt: TGTGCCAGCACGGACAGCCCGTATAGCAATCAGCCCCAGCATTTT; CDR3aa: CASTDSPYSNQPQHF
d_gene: TRBD2; v_gene: TRBV9; abundance: .; j_gene: TRBJ2-2; CDR3nt: TGTGCCAGCAGCGACGCTAGCGGGGGGACCGGGGAGCTGTTTTTT; CDR3aa: CASSDASGGTGELFF
d_gene: .; v_gene: TRBV9; abundance: .; j_gene: TRBJ2-1; CDR3nt: TGTGCCAGCAGCAATCCCAGGGCGGGGCGGGCGAACTACAATGAGCAGTTCTTC; CDR3aa: CASSNPRAGRANYNEQFF
d_gene: TRBD1; v_gene: TRBV4-3; abundance: .; j_gene: TRBJ2-7; CDR3nt: TGCGCCAGCAGCCCTATGAGGACAGGGACCTACGAGCAGTACTTC; CDR3aa: CASSPMRTGTYEQYF
d_gene: .; v_gene: TRBV6-6; abundance: .; j_gene: TRBJ1-2; CDR3nt: TGTGCCAGCAGCTCCGACAGGAGATACTACTATGGCTACACCTTC; CDR3aa: CASSSDRRYYYGYTF
d_gene: .; v_gene: TRBV27; abundance: once; j_gene: TRBJ2-1; CDR3nt: TGTGCCAGCAGTCCCCCGCCGGGGAGTCTCTCCTACAATGAGCAGTTCTTC; CDR3aa: CASSPPPGSLSYNEQFF
d_gene: .; v_gene: TRBV5-6; abundance: .; j_gene: TRBJ2-5; CDR3nt: TGTGCCAGCAGCTTGGTGAGGGTGGAGACCCAGTACTTC; CDR3aa: CASSLVRVETQYF
d_gene: TRBD2; v_gene: TRBV4-1; abundance: .; j_gene: TRBJ2-1; CDR3nt: TGCGCCAGCAGCCAACTTAGCGGGGGGAGCTCCTACAATGAGCAGTTCTTC; CDR3aa: CASSQLSGGSSYNEQFF
d_gene: .; v_gene: TRBV9; abundance: .; j_gene: TRBJ2-6; CDR3nt: TGTGCCAGCAGTCGGGAATCTGGGGCCAACGTCCTGACTTTC; CDR3aa: CASSRESGANVLTF
d_gene: TRBD1; v_gene: TRBV5-6; abundance: .; j_gene: TRBJ2-6; CDR3nt: TGTGCCAGCAGCTCCGGGACAGGAGGCGTCCTGACTTTC; CDR3aa: CASSSGTGGVLTF
d_gene: .; v_gene: TRBV13; abundance: .; j_gene: TRBJ1-4; CDR3nt: TGTGCCAGCAGCGGAGATCACAGGTCAAGGAATGAAAAACTGTTTTTT; CDR3aa: CASSGDHRSRNEKLFF
d_gene: .; v_gene: TRBV9; abundance: once; j_gene: TRBJ1-6; CDR3nt: TGTGCCAGCAGCGTAACCGGACTTAGGGAACCCCTCCACTTT; CDR3aa: CASSVTGLREPLHF
d_gene: TRBD1; v_gene: TRBV4-2; abundance: once; j_gene: TRBJ2-3; CDR3nt: TGTGCCAGCAGCCAGAGGGACAGGGATGACACAGATACGCAGTATTTT; CDR3aa: CASSQRDRDDTDTQYF
d_gene: .; v_gene: TRBV4-3; abundance: .; j_gene: TRBJ2-2; CDR3nt: TGCGCCAGCAGCTCTCAGACAGTGGACGGGGAGCTGTTTTTT; CDR3aa: CASSSQTVDGELFF
d_gene: .; v_gene: TRBV5-5; abundance: .; j_gene: TRBJ2-7; CDR3nt: TGTGCCAGCAGCTTCGGGTTAACCTACGAGCAGTACTTC; CDR3aa: CASSFGLTYEQYF
d_gene: TRBD2; v_gene: TRBV11-2; abundance: .; j_gene: TRBJ2-1; CDR3nt: TGTGCCAGCAGCTCGACGGGGGGGAATGAGCAGTTCTTC; CDR3aa: CASSSTGGNEQFF
d_gene: .; v_gene: TRBV4-1; abundance: .; j_gene: TRBJ2-3; CDR3nt: TGCGCCAGCAGCCCCTTGGGGGGTTCGGGCACAGATACGCAGTATTTT; CDR3aa: CASSPLGGSGTDTQYF
d_gene: .; v_gene: TRBV4-3; abundance: .; j_gene: TRBJ1-1; CDR3nt: TGCGCCAGCAGCCTTATTAGGGGAAACACTGAAGCTTTCTTT; CDR3aa: CASSLIRGNTEAFF
d_gene: TRBD1; v_gene: TRBV11-2; abundance: .; j_gene: TRBJ1-3; CDR3nt: TGTGCCAGCAGCTTAGGGACAGGGGTATTCGGAAACACCATATATTTT; CDR3aa: CASSLGTGVFGNTIYF
d_gene: TRBD1; v_gene: TRBV9; abundance: .; j_gene: TRBJ1-2; CDR3nt: TGTGCCAGCAGCGCCGGGACAGGGGATGGCTACACCTTC; CDR3aa: CASSAGTGDGYTF
d_gene: TRBD1; v_gene: TRBV15; abundance: .; j_gene: TRBJ2-2; CDR3nt: TGTGCCACCAGCAGAAACAGGGGACAGGGTTGGGCCGGGGAGCTGTTTTTT; CDR3aa: CATSRNRGQGWAGELFF
d_gene: TRBD1; v_gene: TRBV27; abundance: .; j_gene: TRBJ2-5; CDR3nt: TGTGCCAGCAGGGAGGGACAGGGGGCTTTGGAGACCCAGTACTTC; CDR3aa: CASREGQGALETQYF
d_gene: TRBD1; v_gene: TRBV13; abundance: medium-sized; j_gene: TRBJ2-5; CDR3nt: TGTGCCAGCAGCTTACGGGACAGGCGGCCCCTTCAAGAGACCCAGTACTTC; CDR3aa: CASSLRDRRPLQETQYF
d_gene: .; v_gene: TRBV6-5; abundance: .; j_gene: TRBJ2-4; CDR3nt: TGTGCCAGCAGTTATGACAGCTTTGGGGACATTCAGTACTTC; CDR3aa: CASSYDSFGDIQYF
d_gene: TRBD1; v_gene: TRBV2; abundance: once; j_gene: TRBJ1-4; CDR3nt: TGTGCCAGCGGAAATGAGGGACAGGGGGCATTTTTGCGTAATGAAAAACTGTTTTTT; CDR3aa: CASGNEGQGAFLRNEKLFF
d_gene: .; v_gene: TRBV5-5; abundance: .; j_gene: TRBJ2-7; CDR3nt: TGTGCCAGCAGCTTGAGGGAGGACGAGCAGTACTTC; CDR3aa: CASSLREDEQYF
d_gene: .; v_gene: TRBV10-3; abundance: .; j_gene: TRBJ2-3; CDR3nt: TGTGCCGTGCGGGATAGCACAGATACGCAGTATTTT; CDR3aa: CAVRDSTDTQYF
d_gene: .; v_gene: TRBV6-1; abundance: once; j_gene: TRBJ2-7; CDR3nt: TGTGCCAGCAGTGAACTAGCCCCTGGATCCTACGAGCAGTACTTC; CDR3aa: CASSELAPGSYEQYF
d_gene: TRBD1; v_gene: TRBV6-6; abundance: .; j_gene: TRBJ1-5; CDR3nt: TGTGCCAGCAGTTGGACAGGGGGTGGCAATCAGCCCCAGCATTTT; CDR3aa: CASSWTGGGNQPQHF